What follows are 5 T cell receptor beta chains derived from one specimen sequenced in a study of cytomegalovirus exposure and HLA in healthy donors. In the PCR, 60 Vbeta and 13 Jbeta primers were used. Produced via immunoSEQ multiplex PCR; TCRdb's table is partial and in-frame only. The listing records 50,000 to 60,000 clones. Material: PBMCs. These receptors were collected from a woman in her forties or fifties in good health and CMV-seropositive.

The chain links TRBV9 to TRBJ1-2; D is unresolved. Germline V lookup: CDR1 SGDLS, CDR2 YYNGEE. V lost 0 bases, J lost 8 bases, and 20 bases lay in between. This CDR3 spans 16 amino acids. The CDR3 DNA reads as TGTGCCAGCAGCGTAGTTTCGGGGAACTTAGGCGGAGGCTACACCTTC. This sequence encodes CASSVVSGNLGGGYTF.

CDR3 sequence: CASSFQTGYNSPLHF. The CDR3 coding sequence is TGTGCCAGCAGCTTTCAGACTGGCTATAATTCACCCCTCCACTTT. This chain links TRBV7-2 with TRBJ1-6; D is uncertain. The CDR3 is 15 residues long. V was shortened by 3 bases and J by 3 bases, with 9 bases between the two germline ends. Germline V gene lookup returns CDR1 SGHTA and CDR2 FQGNSA.

The V and J genes are TRBV5-4 and TRBJ1-2; TRBD1 matches at 8 bases. The CDR3 is 13 residues long. Per the germline V gene, CDR1 is SGHNT and CDR2 is YYREEE (reference sequence). V gave up 9 bases and J gave up 4 bases; unmatched junction bases: 8. CDR3 protein: CAIRGQGSYGYTF. DNA for the CDR3: TGTGCCATCCGTGGACAGGGAAGCTATGGCTACACCTTC.

The chain recombines TRBV25-1 with TRBJ2-6, with TRBD1 matching 9 bases. The J segment lost 0 bases and the V segment lost 5 bases, leaving 5 bases of the junction unmatched. The length of the CDR3 is 17 residues. CDR1 and CDR2 (germline): MGHDK, SYGVNS. This CDR3 is CASSPGQGLSGANVLTF. The DNA for the CDR3 is TGTGCCAGCAGTCCGGGACAGGGCCTCTCTGGGGCCAACGTCCTGACTTTC.

V and J are TRBV7-9 and TRBJ1-2; D gene ambiguous. In germline, CDR1 is SEHNR, CDR2 FQNEAQ (reference sequence). This CDR3 spans 15 amino acids. The V end lost 3 bases, the J end lost 8 bases, and 19 bases lay between the germline ends. The CDR3 reads CASSFGQELAGGYTF. The CDR3 bases are TGTGCCAGCAGCTTTGGGCAGGAACTCGCGGGGGGCTACACCTTC.